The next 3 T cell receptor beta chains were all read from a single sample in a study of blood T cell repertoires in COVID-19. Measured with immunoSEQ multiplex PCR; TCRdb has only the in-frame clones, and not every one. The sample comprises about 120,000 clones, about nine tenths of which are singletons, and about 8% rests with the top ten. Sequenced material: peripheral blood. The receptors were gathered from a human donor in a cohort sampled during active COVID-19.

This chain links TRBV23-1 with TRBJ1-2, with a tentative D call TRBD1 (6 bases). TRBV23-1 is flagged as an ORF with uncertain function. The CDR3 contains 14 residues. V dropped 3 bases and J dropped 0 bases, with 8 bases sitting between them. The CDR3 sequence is CASSQGQPNYGYTF. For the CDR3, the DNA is TGCGCCAGCAGTCAGGGACAACCTAACTATGGCTACACCTTC.

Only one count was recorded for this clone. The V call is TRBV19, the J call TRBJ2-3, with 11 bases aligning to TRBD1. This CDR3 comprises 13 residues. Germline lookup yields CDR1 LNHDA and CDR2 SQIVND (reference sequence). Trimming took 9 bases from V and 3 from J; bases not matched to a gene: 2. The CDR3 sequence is CASRDRGTDTQYF. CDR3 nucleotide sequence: TGTGCCAGCCGGGACAGGGGGACAGATACGCAGTATTTT.

This CDR3 reads CASSEGQFRGGELFF. The DNA for the CDR3 is TGTGCCAGCAGTGAAGGACAGTTTCGGGGCGGGGAGCTGTTTTTT. The V call is TRBV25-1, the J call TRBJ2-2; tentatively, D is TRBD1 (6 bases). Germline CDR1 is MGHDK and CDR2 is SYGVNS. The V end was cut by 2 bases, the J end by 7 bases, with 14 bases between. The CDR3 spans 15 residues. The whole variable domain, filled in from reference TRBV25-1 and TRBJ2-2, reads EADIYQTPRYLVIGTGKKITLECSQTMGHDKMYWYQQDPGMELHLIHYSYGVNSTEKGDLSSESTVSRIRTEHFPLTLESARPSHTSQYLCASSEGQFRGGELFFGEGSRLTVL.